The rows below give T cell receptor beta chains drawn from one sample of a study of OX40 agonist ivuxolimab in advanced cancers. Generated by immunoSEQ multiplex PCR, the TCRdb table keeps only in-frame clones and is missing some. The sample lists under 55,000 clones, 84% seen once, with about 15% in the top ten. Here the sequenced sample was CD4+ or CD8+ T cells sorted from blood, taken in a trial of the OX40 agonist ivuxolimab. The receptor set was obtained from an adult with an advanced solid tumor such as melanoma, head and neck, liver or kidney cancer. Each CDR3 is given with its conserved first and last residue. The order of the fields is V gene, clone size, J gene, D gene, CDR3 protein, CDR3 DNA. A D gene is named only where the DNA matches it firmly. Rows give clone size only sometimes, using once, few, many, or a class for an expanded clone.

V: TRBV4-1; size: few; J: TRBJ2-1; D: TRBD2; CDR3: CASSQDSAGLAVYEQFF; DNA: TGCGCCAGCAGCCAAGACTCCGCGGGACTAGCTGTCTATGAGCAGTTCTTC
V: TRBV5-6; size: once; J: TRBJ1-1; D: NA; CDR3: CASSFPPWTLEGSEAFF; DNA: TGTGCCAGCAGCTTCCCCCCCTGGACCCTCGAAGGGTCTGAAGCTTTCTTT
V: TRBV5-5; size: NA; J: TRBJ2-7; D: NA; CDR3: CASSLDGPGEQYF; DNA: TGTGCCAGCAGCTTGGACGGGCCGGGCGAGCAGTACTTC
V: TRBV14; size: NA; J: TRBJ1-4; D: TRBD1; CDR3: CASSQHDRAPNEKLFF; DNA: TGTGCCAGCAGCCAACACGACAGGGCCCCTAATGAAAAACTGTTTTTT
V: TRBV21-1; size: NA; J: TRBJ2-3; D: NA; CDR3: CASSSPRGTDTQYF; DNA: TGTGCCAGCAGCAGCCCACGGGGGACAGATACGCAGTATTTT
V: TRBV9; size: NA; J: TRBJ2-3; D: TRBD2; CDR3: CASSAASGASTDTQYF; DNA: TGTGCCAGCAGCGCAGCTAGCGGAGCAAGCACAGATACGCAGTATTTT
V: TRBV6-4; size: NA; J: TRBJ2-2; D: NA; CDR3: CASSDSDTGELFF; DNA: TGTGCCAGCAGTGACTCGGACACCGGGGAGCTGTTTTTT
V: TRBV29-1; size: NA; J: TRBJ2-4; D: NA; CDR3: CSVEAWGGLNIQYF; DNA: TGCAGCGTTGAAGCTTGGGGGGGCCTAAACATTCAGTACTTC
V: TRBV2; size: NA; J: TRBJ1-6; D: TRBD1; CDR3: CASTPTGGRNSPLHF; DNA: TGTGCCAGCACTCCCACAGGGGGTAGGAATTCACCCCTCCACTTT
V: TRBV6-5; size: NA; J: TRBJ1-2; D: NA; CDR3: CASSYSGGSNDGYTF; DNA: TGTGCCAGCAGTTACTCTGGGGGCTCGAACGATGGCTACACCTTC
V: TRBV7-9; size: NA; J: TRBJ1-5; D: NA; CDR3: CASSLPAVNQPQHF; DNA: TGTGCCAGCAGCTTACCGGCAGTCAATCAGCCCCAGCATTTT
V: TRBV19; size: NA; J: TRBJ1-1; D: TRBD1; CDR3: CASTEDRGPTEAFF; DNA: TGTGCCAGTACCGAAGACAGGGGGCCCACTGAAGCTTTCTTT
V: TRBV10-1; size: NA; J: TRBJ2-3; D: NA; CDR3: CASSETGPDTQYF; DNA: TGCGCCAGCAGTGAAACGGGCCCCGATACGCAGTATTTT
V: TRBV4-1; size: many; J: TRBJ1-4; D: NA; CDR3: CASSQGPTNEKLFF; DNA: TGCGCCAGCAGCCAGGGTCCAACTAATGAAAAACTGTTTTTT
V: TRBV12-2; size: once; J: TRBJ2-7; D: NA; CDR3: CASRLVRSGRWSYEQYF; DNA: TGCGCAAGTCGCTTAGTTCGGTCAGGGCGGTGGTCCTACGAGCAGTACTTC
V: TRBV15; size: few; J: TRBJ2-1; D: NA; CDR3: CATSRLTGPADNEQFF; DNA: TGTGCCACCAGCAGGTTAACGGGACCGGCCGACAATGAGCAGTTCTTC
V: TRBV11-2; size: NA; J: TRBJ2-7; D: NA; CDR3: CASSLGYSSEQYF; DNA: TGTGCCAGCAGCTTAGGGTACTCTTCCGAGCAGTACTTC
V: TRBV7-9; size: NA; J: TRBJ1-4; D: NA; CDR3: CASSLFGGEPNEKLFF; DNA: TGTGCCAGCAGCTTATTCGGAGGGGAACCCAATGAAAAACTGTTTTTT
V: TRBV29-1; size: few; J: TRBJ1-1; D: NA; CDR3: CSVARNTEAFF; DNA: TGCAGCGTGGCCAGGAACACTGAAGCTTTCTTT
V: TRBV29-1; size: once; J: TRBJ1-1; D: TRBD1; CDR3: CSVGTGDTEAFF; DNA: TGCAGCGTTGGGACAGGGGACACTGAAGCTTTCTTT
V: TRBV28; size: NA; J: TRBJ1-4; D: TRBD1; CDR3: CASSARDRGYEKLFF; DNA: TGTGCCAGCAGTGCGCGGGACAGGGGGTATGAAAAACTGTTTTTT
V: TRBV28; size: once; J: TRBJ2-1; D: NA; CDR3: CASSLNRGYNEQFF; DNA: TGTGCCAGCAGTTTAAATCGAGGGTACAATGAGCAGTTCTTC
V: TRBV27; size: NA; J: TRBJ2-7; D: NA; CDR3: CASSRLDVGRPSREQYF; DNA: TGTGCCAGCAGTCGACTCGACGTGGGACGGCCGAGTCGGGAGCAGTACTTC
V: TRBV6-5; size: NA; J: TRBJ2-4; D: NA; CDR3: CASSYSLAKNIQYF; DNA: TGTGCCAGCAGTTACAGTCTAGCCAAAAACATTCAGTACTTC
V: TRBV9; size: NA; J: TRBJ2-2; D: NA; CDR3: CASREDTGELFF; DNA: TGTGCCAGCAGGGAGGACACCGGGGAGCTGTTTTTT
V: TRBV28; size: NA; J: TRBJ2-5; D: NA; CDR3: CASSLSRETQYF; DNA: TGTGCCAGCAGTTTATCGCGGGAGACCCAGTACTTC
V: TRBV19; size: NA; J: TRBJ1-2; D: NA; CDR3: CASTHRGSYGYTF; DNA: TGTGCCAGTACCCACCGAGGGAGCTATGGCTACACCTTC
V: TRBV28; size: NA; J: TRBJ2-2; D: NA; CDR3: CASSPSSASGELFF; DNA: TGTGCCAGCAGCCCCTCGTCCGCGAGCGGGGAGCTGTTTTTT
V: TRBV21-1; size: NA; J: TRBJ2-2; D: NA; CDR3: CATSCTVAGVTGELFF; DNA: TGTGCCACCAGTTGTACGGTAGCGGGGGTCACCGGGGAGCTGTTTTTT
V: TRBV13; size: NA; J: TRBJ2-7; D: NA; CDR3: CASSPGTYEQYF; DNA: TGTGCCAGCAGCCCCGGGACCTACGAGCAGTACTTC
V: TRBV7-6; size: NA; J: TRBJ2-1; D: NA; CDR3: CASSLVPRLGQDYNEQFF; DNA: TGTGCCAGCAGCTTAGTCCCCAGGCTTGGGCAGGACTACAATGAGCAGTTCTTC
V: TRBV28; size: NA; J: TRBJ2-2; D: TRBD1; CDR3: CASSHRQGRPGELFF; DNA: TGTGCCAGCAGCCACCGACAGGGAAGGCCCGGGGAGCTGTTTTTT
V: TRBV6-5; size: NA; J: TRBJ1-2; D: NA; CDR3: CASSSTRKSGYTF; DNA: TGTGCCAGCAGTTCAACCCGGAAGTCTGGCTACACCTTC
V: TRBV7-9; size: once; J: TRBJ2-1; D: NA; CDR3: CASSLVQAGPFYNEQFF; DNA: TGTGCCAGCAGCTTAGTCCAGGCCGGGCCTTTTTACAATGAGCAGTTCTTC
V: TRBV19; size: NA; J: TRBJ2-6; D: NA; CDR3: CASTPSGANVLTF; DNA: TGTGCCAGTACCCCCTCTGGGGCCAACGTCCTGACTTTC
V: TRBV9; size: NA; J: TRBJ2-1; D: TRBD1; CDR3: CASSDPGQGGNEQFF; DNA: TGTGCCAGCAGCGACCCGGGACAGGGAGGCAATGAGCAGTTCTTC
V: TRBV27; size: once; J: TRBJ2-1; D: NA; CDR3: CASSAQGYNEQFF; DNA: TGTGCCAGCAGTGCGCAGGGTTACAATGAGCAGTTCTTC
V: TRBV2; size: NA; J: TRBJ2-1; D: NA; CDR3: CASSVGTYNEQFF; DNA: TGTGCCAGCAGTGTTGGCACCTACAATGAGCAGTTCTTC
V: TRBV7-9; size: NA; J: TRBJ1-1; D: NA; CDR3: CASTLTEGTEAFF; DNA: TGTGCCAGCACTCTAACCGAGGGCACTGAAGCTTTCTTT
V: TRBV4-2; size: few; J: TRBJ2-1; D: TRBD2; CDR3: CASSQDASGGYNEQFF; DNA: TGTGCCAGCAGCCAAGACGCTAGCGGTGGATACAATGAGCAGTTCTTC
V: TRBV7-7; size: NA; J: TRBJ2-7; D: NA; CDR3: CASSLDLGSSYEQYF; DNA: TGTGCTAGCAGCTTAGATCTGGGGAGCAGCTACGAGCAGTACTTC
V: TRBV7-6; size: NA; J: TRBJ2-1; D: TRBD2; CDR3: CASSWEAGGAYNEQFF; DNA: TGTGCCAGCAGCTGGGAAGCGGGAGGGGCCTACAATGAGCAGTTCTTC
V: TRBV4-3; size: many; J: TRBJ2-3; D: NA; CDR3: CASSQDLDRGARDTQYF; DNA: TGCGCCAGCAGCCAAGATCTAGACCGGGGGGCGAGAGATACGCAGTATTTT